The T cell receptor (beta chain) described here comes from a study of T-cell memory formation after mild COVID-19. A few counts support this clonotype. Its matching antigen is unknown. Looked up from germline, CDR1 is LGHNA and CDR2 is YNFKEQ. This CDR3 has 16 amino acids. Trimming left V 0 bases short and J 2 bases short, with 13 bases between. Each CDR3 protein is one row after TCRdb ran MiXCR on the 5' RACE reads. The sample lists 35,000 to 45,000 distinct CDR3 sequences; roughly 6.6% were seen once. Points from the study as a whole: Within pre-infection memory, some responding clones were found, suggesting cross-reactive memory joined.

The V call is TRBV4-2, the J call TRBJ1-2; no clear D gene. The specimen was PBMCs or a T cell subset sorted from them (not recorded which). The origin of this receptor is an adult who had mild COVID-19 (a few samples of this study predate the infection). Cell type and time point are not known. Here the CDR3 reads CASSQDVAGPNYGYTF. Here the CDR3 DNA reads TGTGCCAGCAGCCAAGATGTGGCAGGCCCAAACTATGGCTACACCTTC.